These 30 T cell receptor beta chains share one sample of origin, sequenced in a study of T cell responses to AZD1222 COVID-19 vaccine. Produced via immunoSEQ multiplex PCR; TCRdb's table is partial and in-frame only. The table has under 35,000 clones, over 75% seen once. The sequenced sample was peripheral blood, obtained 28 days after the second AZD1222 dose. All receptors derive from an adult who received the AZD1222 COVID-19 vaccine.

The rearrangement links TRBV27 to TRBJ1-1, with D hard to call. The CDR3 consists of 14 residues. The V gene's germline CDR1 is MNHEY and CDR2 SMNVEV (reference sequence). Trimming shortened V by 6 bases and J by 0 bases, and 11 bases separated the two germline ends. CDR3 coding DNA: TGTGCCAGCAGAGCAGGCGAAATGAACACTGAAGCTTTCTTT. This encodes CASRAGEMNTEAFF.

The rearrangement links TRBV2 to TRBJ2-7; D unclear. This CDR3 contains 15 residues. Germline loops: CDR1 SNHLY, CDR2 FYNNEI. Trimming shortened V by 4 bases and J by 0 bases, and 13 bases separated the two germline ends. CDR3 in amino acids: CASSARVWLSYEQYF. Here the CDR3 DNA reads TGTGCCAGCAGTGCAAGAGTGTGGCTCTCCTACGAGCAGTACTTC.

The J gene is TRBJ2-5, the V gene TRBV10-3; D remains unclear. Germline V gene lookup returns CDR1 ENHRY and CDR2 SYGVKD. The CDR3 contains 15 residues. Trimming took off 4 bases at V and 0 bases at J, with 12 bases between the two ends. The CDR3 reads CAISAANAHQETQYF. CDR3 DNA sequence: TGTGCCATCAGTGCTGCTAACGCCCACCAAGAGACCCAGTACTTC.

The CDR3 region has the DNA TGCAGCGTTCGGGGGACAGTGTTCGCCGAGCAGTACTTC. Translation gives CSVRGTVFAEQYF. This chain uses TRBV29-1 with TRBJ2-7; maybe TRBD1 (7 bases). Germline CDR1 SQVTM, CDR2 ANQGSEA. Trimming pared 5 bases from V and 6 bases from J, leaving 17 bases between. This CDR3 contains 13 residues.

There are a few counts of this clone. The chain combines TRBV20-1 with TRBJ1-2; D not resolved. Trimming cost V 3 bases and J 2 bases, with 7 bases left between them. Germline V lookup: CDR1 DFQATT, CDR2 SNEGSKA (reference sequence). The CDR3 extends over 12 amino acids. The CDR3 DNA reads TGCAGTGCTAGTACCGAAAACTATGGCTACACCTTC. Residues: CSASTENYGYTF.

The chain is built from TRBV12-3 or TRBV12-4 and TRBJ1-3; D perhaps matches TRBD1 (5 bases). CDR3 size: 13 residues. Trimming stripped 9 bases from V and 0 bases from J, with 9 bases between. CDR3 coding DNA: TGTGCCAGTGGGGGAACCTCTGGAAACACCATATATTTT. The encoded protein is CASGGTSGNTIYF.

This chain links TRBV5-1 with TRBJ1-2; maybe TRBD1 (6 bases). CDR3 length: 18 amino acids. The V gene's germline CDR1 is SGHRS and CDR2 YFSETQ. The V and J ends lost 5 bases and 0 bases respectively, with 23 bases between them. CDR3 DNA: TGCGCCAGCAGACTGCTCCAAACAGGGAGAGGGTCTAACTATGGCTACACCTTC. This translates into CASRLLQTGRGSNYGYTF.

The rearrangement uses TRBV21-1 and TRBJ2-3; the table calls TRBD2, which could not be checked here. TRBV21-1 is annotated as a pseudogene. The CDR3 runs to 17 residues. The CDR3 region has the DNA TGTGCCAGCAGCATTAGGGGAGGGATCTCCAGCACAGATACGCAGTATTTT. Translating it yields CASSIRGGISSTDTQYF.

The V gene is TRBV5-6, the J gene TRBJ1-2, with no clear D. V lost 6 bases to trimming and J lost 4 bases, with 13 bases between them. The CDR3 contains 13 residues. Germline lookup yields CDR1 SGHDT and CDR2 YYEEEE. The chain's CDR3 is CASKSNSFYGYTF. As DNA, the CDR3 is TGTGCCAGCAAATCCAACAGCTTCTATGGCTACACCTTC.

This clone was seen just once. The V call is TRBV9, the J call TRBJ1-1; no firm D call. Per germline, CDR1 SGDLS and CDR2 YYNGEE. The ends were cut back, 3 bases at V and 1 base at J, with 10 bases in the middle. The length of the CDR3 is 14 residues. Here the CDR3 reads CASSEGLQNTEAFF. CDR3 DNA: TGTGCCAGCAGCGAAGGACTCCAGAACACTGAAGCTTTCTTT.

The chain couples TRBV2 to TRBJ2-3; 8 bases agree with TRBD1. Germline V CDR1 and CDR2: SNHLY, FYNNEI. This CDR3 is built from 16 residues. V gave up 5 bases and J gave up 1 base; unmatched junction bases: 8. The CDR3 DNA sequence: TGTGCCAGCAGTACCGATGGACAGGGTGGCACAGATACGCAGTATTTT. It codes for CASSTDGQGGTDTQYF. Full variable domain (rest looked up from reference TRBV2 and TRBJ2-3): EPEVTQTPSHQVTQMGQEVILRCVPISNHLYFYWYRQILGQKVEFLVSFYNNEISEKSEIFDDQFSVERPDGSNFTLKIRSTKLEDSAMYFCASSTDGQGGTDTQYFGPGTRLTVL.

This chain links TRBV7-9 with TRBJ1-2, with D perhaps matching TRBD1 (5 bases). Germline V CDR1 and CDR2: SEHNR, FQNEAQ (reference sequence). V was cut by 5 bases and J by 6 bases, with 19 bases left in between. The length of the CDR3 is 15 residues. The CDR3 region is CASSNGDGAGHGYTF. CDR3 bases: TGTGCCAGCAGCAACGGGGACGGGGCAGGGCATGGCTACACCTTC.

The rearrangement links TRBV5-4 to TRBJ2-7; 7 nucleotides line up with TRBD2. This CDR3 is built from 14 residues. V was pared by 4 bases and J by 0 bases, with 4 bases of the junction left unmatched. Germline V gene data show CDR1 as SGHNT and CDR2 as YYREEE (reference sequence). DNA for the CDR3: TGTGCCAGCAGCCCTAGCGGCTACTCCTACGAGCAGTACTTC. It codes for CASSPSGYSYEQYF. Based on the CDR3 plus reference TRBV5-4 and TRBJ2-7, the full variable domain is ETGVTQSPTHLIKTRGQQVTLRCSSQSGHNTVSWYQQALGQGPQFIFQYYREEENGRGNFPPRFSGLQFPNYSSELNVNALELDDSALYLCASSPSGYSYEQYFGPGTRLTVT.

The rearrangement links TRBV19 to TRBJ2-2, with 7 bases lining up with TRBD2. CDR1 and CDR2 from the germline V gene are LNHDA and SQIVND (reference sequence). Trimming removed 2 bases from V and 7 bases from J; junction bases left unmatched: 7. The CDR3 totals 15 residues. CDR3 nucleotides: TGTGCCAGTAGTATAAGCGGGGAGATTAGCGGGGAGCTGTTTTTT. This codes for CASSISGEISGELFF.

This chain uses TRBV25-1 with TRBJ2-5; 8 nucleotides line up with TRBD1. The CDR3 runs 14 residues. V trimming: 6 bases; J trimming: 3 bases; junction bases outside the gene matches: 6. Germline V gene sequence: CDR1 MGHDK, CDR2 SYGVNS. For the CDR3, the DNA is TGTGCCAGCAGCACGGGACAGGCCAAAGAGACCCAGTACTTC. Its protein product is CASSTGQAKETQYF.

CDR3 sequence (DNA): TGTGCCAGCAGTGAACTTTCTACGGGACTTGGGTACGAGCAGTACTTC. Translating gives CASSELSTGLGYEQYF. The chain couples TRBV6-1 to TRBJ2-7; a possible D gene is TRBD2 (6 bases). This CDR3 is 16 amino acids long. Trimming shortened V by 2 bases and J by 4 bases, and 18 bases separated the two germline ends. From germline, CDR1 is MNHNS and CDR2 SASEGT.

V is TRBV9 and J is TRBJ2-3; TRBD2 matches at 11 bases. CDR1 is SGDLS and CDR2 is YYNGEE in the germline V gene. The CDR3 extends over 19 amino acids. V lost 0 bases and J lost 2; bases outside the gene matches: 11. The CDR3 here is CASSVAMGIAGGLTDTQYF. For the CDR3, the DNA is TGTGCCAGCAGCGTAGCGATGGGGATAGCGGGGGGGCTCACAGATACGCAGTATTTT.

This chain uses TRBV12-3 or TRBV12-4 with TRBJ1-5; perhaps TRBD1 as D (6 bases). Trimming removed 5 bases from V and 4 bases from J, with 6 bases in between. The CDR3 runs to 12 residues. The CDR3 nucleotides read TGTGCCAGCAGTGACAGGAATCAGCCCCAGCATTTT. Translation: CASSDRNQPQHF.

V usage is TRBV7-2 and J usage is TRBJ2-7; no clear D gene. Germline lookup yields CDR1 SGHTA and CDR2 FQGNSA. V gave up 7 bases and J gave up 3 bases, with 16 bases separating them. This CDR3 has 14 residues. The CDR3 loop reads CASTHPVRHYEQYF. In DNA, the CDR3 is TGTGCCAGCACTCACCCCGTGCGACACTACGAGCAGTACTTC.

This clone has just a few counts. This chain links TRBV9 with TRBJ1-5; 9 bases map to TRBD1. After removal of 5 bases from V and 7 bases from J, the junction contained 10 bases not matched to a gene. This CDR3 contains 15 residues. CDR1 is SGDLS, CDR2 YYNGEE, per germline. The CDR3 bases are TGTGCCAGCAGTAGGGGGACAGGGCGGAACCAGCCCCAGCATTTT. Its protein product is CASSRGTGRNQPQHF.

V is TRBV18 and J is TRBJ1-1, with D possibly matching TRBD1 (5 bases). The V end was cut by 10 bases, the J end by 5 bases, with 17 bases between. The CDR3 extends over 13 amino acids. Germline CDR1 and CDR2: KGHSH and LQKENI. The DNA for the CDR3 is TGTGCCACCCATTACGACCGGGGGACTGAAGCTTTCTTT. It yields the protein CATHYDRGTEAFF.

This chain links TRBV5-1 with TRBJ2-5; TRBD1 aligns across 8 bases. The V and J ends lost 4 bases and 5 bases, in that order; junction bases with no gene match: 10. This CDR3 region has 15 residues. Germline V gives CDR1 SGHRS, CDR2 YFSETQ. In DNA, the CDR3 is TGCGCCAGCAGCACCCGGACAGGGAATGTGGAGACCCAGTACTTC. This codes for CASSTRTGNVETQYF.

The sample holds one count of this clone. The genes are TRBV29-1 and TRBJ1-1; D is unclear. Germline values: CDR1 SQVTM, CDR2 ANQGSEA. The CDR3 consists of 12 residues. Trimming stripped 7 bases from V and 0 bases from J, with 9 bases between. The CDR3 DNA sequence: TGCAGCGGGGCGGGTATGAACACTGAAGCTTTCTTT. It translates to CSGAGMNTEAFF.

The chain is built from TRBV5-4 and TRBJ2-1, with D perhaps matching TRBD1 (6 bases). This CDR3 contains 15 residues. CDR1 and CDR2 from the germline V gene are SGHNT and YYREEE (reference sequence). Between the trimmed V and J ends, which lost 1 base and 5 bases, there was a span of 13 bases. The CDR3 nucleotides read TGTGCCAGCAGCTTGAAAGGGGGTTCAAACAATGAGCAGTTCTTC. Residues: CASSLKGGSNNEQFF.

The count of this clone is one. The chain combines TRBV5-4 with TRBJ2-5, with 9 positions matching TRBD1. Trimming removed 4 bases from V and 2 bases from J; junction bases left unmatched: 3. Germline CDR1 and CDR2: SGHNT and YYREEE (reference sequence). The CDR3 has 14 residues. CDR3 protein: CASSGTGTQETQYF. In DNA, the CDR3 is TGTGCCAGCAGCGGGACAGGGACACAAGAGACCCAGTACTTC.

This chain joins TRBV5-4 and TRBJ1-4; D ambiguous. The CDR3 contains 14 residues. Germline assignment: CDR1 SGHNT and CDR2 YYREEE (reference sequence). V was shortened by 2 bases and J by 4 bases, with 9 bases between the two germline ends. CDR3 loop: CASSLPGDNEKLFF. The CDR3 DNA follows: TGTGCCAGCAGCTTACCAGGAGATAATGAAAAACTGTTTTTT.

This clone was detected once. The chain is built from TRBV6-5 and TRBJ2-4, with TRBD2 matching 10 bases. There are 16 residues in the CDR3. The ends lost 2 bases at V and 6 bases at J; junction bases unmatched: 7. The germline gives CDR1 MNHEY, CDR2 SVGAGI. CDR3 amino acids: CASSYRPRTSGNIQYF. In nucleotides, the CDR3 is TGTGCCAGCAGTTACCGACCACGGACTAGCGGAAACATTCAGTACTTC.

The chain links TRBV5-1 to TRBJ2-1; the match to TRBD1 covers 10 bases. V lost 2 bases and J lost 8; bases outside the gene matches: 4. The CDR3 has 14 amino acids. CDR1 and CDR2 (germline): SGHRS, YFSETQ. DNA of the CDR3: TGCGCCAGCAGCTTAGGACAGGGGGAGGATGAGCAGTTCTTC. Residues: CASSLGQGEDEQFF.

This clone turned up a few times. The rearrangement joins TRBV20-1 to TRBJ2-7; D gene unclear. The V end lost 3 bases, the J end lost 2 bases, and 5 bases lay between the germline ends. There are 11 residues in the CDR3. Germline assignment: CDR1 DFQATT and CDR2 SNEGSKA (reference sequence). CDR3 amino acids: CSASGTYEQYF. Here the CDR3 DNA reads TGCAGTGCTAGCGGTACCTACGAGCAGTACTTC.

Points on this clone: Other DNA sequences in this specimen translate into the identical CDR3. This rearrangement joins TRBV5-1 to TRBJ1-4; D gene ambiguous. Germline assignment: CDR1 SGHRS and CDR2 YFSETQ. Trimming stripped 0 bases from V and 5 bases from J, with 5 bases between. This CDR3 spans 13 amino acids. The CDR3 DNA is TGCGCCAGCAGCTTGGGACTCAATGAAAAACTGTTTTTT. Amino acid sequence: CASSLGLNEKLFF.